Below are 9 T cell receptor beta chains sequenced from a single sample in a study of cytomegalovirus exposure and HLA in healthy donors. PCR involved 60 Vbeta and 13 Jbeta primers. Sequenced by immunoSEQ multiplex PCR; TCRdb stores in-frame clones only, minus some. The table shows about 220,000 clones, with less than 85% occurring only once. Sequenced: PBMCs. The origin of the receptors is a man younger than 30 in good health and CMV-seronegative.

This sequence joins TRBV5-6 and TRBJ1-5; 12 nucleotides align to TRBD1. J was trimmed by 7 bases and V by 4 bases; bases with no gene match: 6. Germline V lookup: CDR1 SGHDT, CDR2 YYEEEE. The CDR3 has 15 amino acids. The CDR3 nucleotides read TGTGCCAGCAGCACGGGACAGGGGGCTGGACAGCCCCAGCATTTT. Its translation: CASSTGQGAGQPQHF.

The chain uses TRBV6-1 and TRBJ2-5; D uncertain. Germline V gene lookup returns CDR1 MNHNS and CDR2 SASEGT. The CDR3 extends over 12 amino acids. Between the trimmed V and J ends, which lost 6 bases and 5 bases, there was a span of 10 bases. The CDR3 sequence is CASSYSLETQYF. The CDR3 region has the DNA TGTGCCAGCAGCTACAGTTTGGAGACCCAGTACTTC.

The chain recombines TRBV10-3 with TRBJ1-1; 10 bases map to TRBD1. Germline assignment: CDR1 ENHRY and CDR2 SYGVKD. The V and J ends lost 4 bases and 6 bases, in that order; junction bases with no gene match: 2. The CDR3 runs to 13 residues. The DNA for the CDR3 is TGTGCCATCAGTGGACAGGGGGCCCCTGAAGCTTTCTTT. Translation gives CAISGQGAPEAFF.

The chain links TRBV4-2 to TRBJ2-4; 9 bases are shared with TRBD2. V trimming: 0 bases; J trimming: 0 bases; junction bases outside the gene matches: 9. CDR1 and CDR2 (germline): LGHNA, YNFKEQ. The CDR3 length is 19 residues. The CDR3 DNA follows: TGTGCCAGCAGCCAAGAAGGGACTAGCTATTCATTAGCCAAAAACATTCAGTACTTC. Amino acid sequence: CASSQEGTSYSLAKNIQYF.

The chain uses TRBV2 and TRBJ2-7, with D possibly TRBD1 on 6 matching bases. Germline loops: CDR1 SNHLY, CDR2 FYNNEI. The CDR3 sequence is 16 residues long. Trimming left V 5 bases short and J 0 bases short, with 17 bases between. CDR3 in DNA: TGTGCCAGCAGTCTATTAGACCGGGACAACTCCTACGAGCAGTACTTC. Protein product: CASSLLDRDNSYEQYF.

The rearrangement uses TRBV15 and TRBJ2-3; the D gene is possibly TRBD1 (6 bases). The V end lost 8 bases, the J end lost 2 bases, and 11 bases lay between the germline ends. Germline lookup yields CDR1 LNHNV and CDR2 YYDKDF (reference sequence). The CDR3 is 13 amino acids. CDR3 sequence: CATRQAPTDTQYF. The CDR3 DNA sequence: TGTGCCACCCGACAGGCCCCCACAGATACGCAGTATTTT.

This clone was seen once. The same CDR3 also results from other DNA sequences found in this sample. This chain connects TRBV5-1 to TRBJ2-7; possibly TRBD1 for D (6 bases). CDR1 is SGHRS, CDR2 YFSETQ, per germline. V lost 0 bases and J lost 1, with 8 bases in between. CDR3 length: 14 residues. The DNA of the CDR3 is TGCGCCAGCAGCTTGGAACAGGGTTCCTACGAGCAGTACTTC. It codes for CASSLEQGSYEQYF.

The gene calls are TRBV5-1 and TRBJ2-7; possible D gene TRBD2, 5 bases. The length of the CDR3 is 13 residues. Trimming removed 1 base at V and 3 bases at J, with 8 bases between. Germline CDR1 is SGHRS and CDR2 is YFSETQ. This chain's CDR3 is CASSLKGVYEQYF. CDR3 sequence (DNA): TGCGCCAGCAGCTTGAAGGGAGTCTACGAGCAGTACTTC.

The J gene is TRBJ2-7, the V gene TRBV27, with 8 bases that match TRBD2. Germline CDR1 is MNHEY and CDR2 is SMNVEV (reference sequence). The length of the CDR3 is 13 residues. J gave up 6 bases and V 6 bases, and 7 bases lay outside the gene matches. CDR3 loop: CASRTRGGREQYF. The CDR3 bases are TGTGCCAGCAGGACTCGGGGGGGCCGCGAGCAGTACTTC.